The 6 T cell receptor beta chains below were found in one sample sequenced in a study of metastatic and nonmetastatic thyroid tumors (TCRdb year 2020). None of the patients had been given any treatment before thyroid surgery. Receptors were amplified or captured by PCR. The instrument was an Illumina HiSeq 4000. TCRdb reworked the public reads: Q25 trimming with fastp, MiXCR clone assembly, productive beta chains retained. The sample table shows 22,000 or so clones, and less than 20% are seen once. The ten biggest clones cover 27% of the sample. The sequenced sample consisted of blood. These receptors originate from a female donor with papillary thyroid cancer or a benign thyroid nodule (not recorded which). Some clones in this sample may be carry-over from other donors' samples.

J is TRBJ2-1 and V is TRBV11-2; 11 nucleotides line up with TRBD2. Germline V gives CDR1 SGHAT, CDR2 FQNNGV. Trimming took 2 bases from V and 5 from J; bases not matched to a gene: 5. The CDR3 consists of 16 residues. This CDR3 reads CASSLQLAGGHNEQFF. The CDR3 DNA reads as TGTGCCAGCAGCTTACAGCTAGCGGGGGGCCACAATGAGCAGTTCTTC.

This clone occurred many times. The genes are TRBV6-2 or TRBV6-3 and TRBJ1-1, with a weak D call TRBD1 (5 bases). In germline, CDR1 is MNHEY, CDR2 SVGEGT. The CDR3 sequence is 14 residues long. With 7 bases removed from V and 6 bases from J, the gap between germline ends came to 18 bases. CDR3 sequence (DNA): TGTGCCAGCATTAAGGGAGGGGTCGTAGCTGAAGCTTTCTTT. Translating it yields CASIKGGVVAEAFF.

This clone was counted at least ten times. The gene calls are TRBV15 and TRBJ1-2; D ambiguous. The germline CDR1 and CDR2 sequences are LNHNV and YYDKDF (reference sequence). The ends were cut back, 0 bases at V and 4 bases at J, with 15 bases in the middle. The CDR3 totals 16 residues. For the CDR3, the DNA is TGTGCCACCAGCAGAGATTCTCGGCCTAATATCTATGGCTACACCTTC. It specifies CATSRDSRPNIYGYTF.

This clone has ten or more counts. This rearrangement joins TRBV9 to TRBJ2-5; TRBD1 agrees at 7 bases. Germline V gene sequence: CDR1 SGDLS, CDR2 YYNGEE. The CDR3 has 13 amino acids. With V trimmed by 3 bases and J by 3 bases, 2 bases remained unmatched. CDR3 in amino acids: CASSGQGKETQYF. Written as DNA, the CDR3 is TGTGCCAGCAGCGGACAGGGTAAAGAGACCCAGTACTTC.

The V gene is TRBV19, the J gene TRBJ2-5; TRBD2 is a possible D gene (5 bases). The closer fit of TRBJ2-1 to the DNA end suggests the J call may be wrong. This CDR3 has 17 amino acids. The V gene's germline CDR1 is LNHDA and CDR2 SQIVND (reference sequence). CDR3 in DNA: TGTGCCAGTAGTTTAAGAGCGGTGGCTCACTATGTCGATGAGCAGTTCTTC. This encodes CASSLRAVAHYVDEQFF.

This clone has at least ten counts. The rearrangement links TRBV5-6 to TRBJ1-6, with D unclear. The CDR3 is made up of 14 amino acids. V was clipped by 4 bases and J by 6 bases, with 11 bases between them. Germline CDR1 and CDR2: SGHDT and YYEEEE. The DNA of the CDR3 is TGTGCCAGCAGCCTCGGTTCTTCTAATTCACCCCTCCACTTT. Translated: CASSLGSSNSPLHF.